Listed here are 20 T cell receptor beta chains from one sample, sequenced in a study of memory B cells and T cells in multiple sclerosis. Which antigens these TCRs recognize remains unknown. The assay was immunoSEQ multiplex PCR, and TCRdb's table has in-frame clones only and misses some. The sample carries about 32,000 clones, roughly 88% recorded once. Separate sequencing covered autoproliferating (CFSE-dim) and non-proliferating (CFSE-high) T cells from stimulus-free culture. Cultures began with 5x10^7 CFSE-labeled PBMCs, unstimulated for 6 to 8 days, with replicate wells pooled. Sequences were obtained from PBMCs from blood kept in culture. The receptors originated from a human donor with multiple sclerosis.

CDR3 residues: CASSPKTSGAPTQYF. CDR3 nucleotides: TGTGCCAGTAGTCCGAAGACTAGCGGGGCGCCGACCCAGTACTTC. The chain has TRBV19 and TRBJ2-5, with TRBD2 matching 11 bases. V lost 5 bases to trimming and J lost 7 bases; unmatched junction nucleotides: 9. CDR3 length: 15 residues. Per the germline V gene, CDR1 is LNHDA and CDR2 is SQIVND (reference sequence).

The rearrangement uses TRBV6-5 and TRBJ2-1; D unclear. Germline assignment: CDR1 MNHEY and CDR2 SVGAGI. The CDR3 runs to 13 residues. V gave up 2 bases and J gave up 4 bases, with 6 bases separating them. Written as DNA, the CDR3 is TGTGCCAGCAGTTACACGGTATACAATGAGCAGTTCTTC. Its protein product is CASSYTVYNEQFF.

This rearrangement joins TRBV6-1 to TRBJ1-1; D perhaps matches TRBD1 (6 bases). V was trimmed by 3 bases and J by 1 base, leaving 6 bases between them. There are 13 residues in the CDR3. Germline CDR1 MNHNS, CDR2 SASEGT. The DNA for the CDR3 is TGTGCCAGCAGTGAGGGGGCGAACACTGAAGCTTTCTTT. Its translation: CASSEGANTEAFF.

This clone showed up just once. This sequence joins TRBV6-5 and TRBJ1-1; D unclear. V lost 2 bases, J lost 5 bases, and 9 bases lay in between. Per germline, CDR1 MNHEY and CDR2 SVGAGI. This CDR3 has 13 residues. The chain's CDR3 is CASSYLQQTEAFF. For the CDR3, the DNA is TGTGCCAGCAGTTACCTTCAGCAGACTGAAGCTTTCTTT.

CDR3 nucleotides: TGTGCCAGCAGTTCTCAAGGGGTGAGTGAAGCTTTCTTT. This gives the protein CASSSQGVSEAFF. V gene TRBV6-5 combines with J gene TRBJ1-1, with D tentatively TRBD1 (5 bases). CDR1 and CDR2 (germline): MNHEY, SVGAGI. This CDR3 contains 13 residues. V was trimmed by 4 bases and J by 7 bases, leaving 13 bases between them.

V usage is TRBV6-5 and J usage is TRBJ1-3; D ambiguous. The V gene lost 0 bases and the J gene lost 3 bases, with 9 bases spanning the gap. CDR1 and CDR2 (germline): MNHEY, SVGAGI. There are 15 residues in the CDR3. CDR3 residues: CASSYSGQLGNTIYF. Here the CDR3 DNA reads TGTGCCAGCAGTTACTCTGGGCAGCTTGGAAACACCATATATTTT.

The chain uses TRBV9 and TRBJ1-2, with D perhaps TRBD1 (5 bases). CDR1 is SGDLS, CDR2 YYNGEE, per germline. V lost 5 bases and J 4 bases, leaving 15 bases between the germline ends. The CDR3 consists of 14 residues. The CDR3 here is CASRRGRGGYGYTF. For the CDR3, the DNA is TGTGCCAGCAGGAGGGGAAGGGGAGGCTATGGCTACACCTTC.

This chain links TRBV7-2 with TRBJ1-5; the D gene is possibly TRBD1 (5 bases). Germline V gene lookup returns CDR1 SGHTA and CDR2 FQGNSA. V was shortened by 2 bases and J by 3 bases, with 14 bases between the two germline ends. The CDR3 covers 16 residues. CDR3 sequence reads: CASSLRAGSSNQPQHF. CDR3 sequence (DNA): TGTGCCAGCAGCTTAAGGGCAGGGTCTTCCAATCAGCCCCAGCATTTT.

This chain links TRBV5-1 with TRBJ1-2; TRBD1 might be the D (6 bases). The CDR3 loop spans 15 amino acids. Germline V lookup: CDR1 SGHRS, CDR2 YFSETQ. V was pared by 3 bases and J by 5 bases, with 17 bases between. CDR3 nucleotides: TGCGCCAGCAGCTCAAATCTCCCAGGGGCTTATGGCTACACCTTC. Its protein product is CASSSNLPGAYGYTF.

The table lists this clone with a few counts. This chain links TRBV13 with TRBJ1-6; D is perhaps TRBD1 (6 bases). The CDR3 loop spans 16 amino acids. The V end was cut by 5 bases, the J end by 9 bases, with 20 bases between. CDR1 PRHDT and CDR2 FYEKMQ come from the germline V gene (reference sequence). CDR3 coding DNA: TGTGCCAGCAGCCCCTTCCGGGGGCAGGGCCTTTCACCCCTCCACTTT. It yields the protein CASSPFRGQGLSPLHF.

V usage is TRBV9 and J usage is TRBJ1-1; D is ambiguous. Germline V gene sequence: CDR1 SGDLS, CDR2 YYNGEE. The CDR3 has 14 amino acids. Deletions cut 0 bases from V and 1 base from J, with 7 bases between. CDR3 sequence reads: CASSVVGGNTEAFF. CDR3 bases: TGTGCCAGCAGCGTAGTGGGTGGGAACACTGAAGCTTTCTTT.

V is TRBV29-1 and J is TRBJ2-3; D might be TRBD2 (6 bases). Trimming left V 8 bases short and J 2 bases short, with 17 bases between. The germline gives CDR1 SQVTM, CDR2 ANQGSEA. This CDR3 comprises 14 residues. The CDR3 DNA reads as TGCAGCACTATAGCGGAGAAAGTCACAGATACGCAGTATTTT. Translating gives CSTIAEKVTDTQYF.

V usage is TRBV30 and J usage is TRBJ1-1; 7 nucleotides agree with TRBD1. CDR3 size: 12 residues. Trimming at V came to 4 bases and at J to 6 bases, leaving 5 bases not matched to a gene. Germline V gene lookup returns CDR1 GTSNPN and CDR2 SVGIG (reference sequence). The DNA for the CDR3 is TGTGCCTGGACAGGGGGAGTCTCTGAAGCTTTCTTT. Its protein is CAWTGGVSEAFF.

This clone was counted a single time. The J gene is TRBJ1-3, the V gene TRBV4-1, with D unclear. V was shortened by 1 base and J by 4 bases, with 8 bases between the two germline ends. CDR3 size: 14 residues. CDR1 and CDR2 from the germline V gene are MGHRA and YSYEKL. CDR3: CASSQGPGGNTIYF. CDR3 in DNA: TGCGCCAGCAGCCAAGGACCAGGCGGAAACACCATATATTTT.

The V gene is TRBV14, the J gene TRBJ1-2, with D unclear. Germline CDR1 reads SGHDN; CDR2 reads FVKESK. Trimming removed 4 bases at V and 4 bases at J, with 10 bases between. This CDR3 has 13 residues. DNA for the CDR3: TGTGCCAGCAGCCGGAGGCAGCTCTATGGCTACACCTTC. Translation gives CASSRRQLYGYTF. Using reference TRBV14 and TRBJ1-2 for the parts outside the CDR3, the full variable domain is EAGVTQFPSHSVIEKGQTVTLRCDPISGHDNLYWYRRVMGKEIKFLLHFVKESKQDESGMPNNRFLAERTGGTYSTLKVQPAELEDSGVYFCASSRRQLYGYTFGSGTRLTVV.

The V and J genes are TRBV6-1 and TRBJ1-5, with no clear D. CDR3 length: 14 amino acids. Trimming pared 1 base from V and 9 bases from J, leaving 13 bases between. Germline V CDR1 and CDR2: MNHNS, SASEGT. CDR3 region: CASSEVDGPVPQHF. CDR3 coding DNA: TGTGCCAGCAGTGAAGTAGATGGCCCCGTGCCCCAGCATTTT.

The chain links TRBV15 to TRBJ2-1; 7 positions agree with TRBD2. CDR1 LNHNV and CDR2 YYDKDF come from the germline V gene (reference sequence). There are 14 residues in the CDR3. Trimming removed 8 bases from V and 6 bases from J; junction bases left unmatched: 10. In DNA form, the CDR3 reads TGTGCCACCGACGAGGGGCGGGAGCGCAATGAGCAGTTCTTC. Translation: CATDEGRERNEQFF.

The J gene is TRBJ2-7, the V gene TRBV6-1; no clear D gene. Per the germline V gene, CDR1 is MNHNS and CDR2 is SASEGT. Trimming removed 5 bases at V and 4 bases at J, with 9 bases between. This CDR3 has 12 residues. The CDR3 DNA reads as TGTGCCAGCAGTCCGAGTATATACGAGCAGTACTTC. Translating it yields CASSPSIYEQYF.

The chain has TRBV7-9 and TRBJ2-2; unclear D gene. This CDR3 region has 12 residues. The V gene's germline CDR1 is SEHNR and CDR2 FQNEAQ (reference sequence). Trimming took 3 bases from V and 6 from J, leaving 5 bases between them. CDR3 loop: CASSLGAGELFF. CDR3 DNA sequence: TGTGCCAGCAGCTTGGGCGCCGGGGAGCTGTTTTTT.

CDR3 DNA: TGCGCCAGCGGCGAGCCCGGGGCCAACGTCCTGACTTTC. This encodes CASGEPGANVLTF. The chain uses TRBV5-1 and TRBJ2-6; no reliable D call. Deletions cut 7 bases from V and 4 bases from J, with 9 bases between. CDR1 and CDR2 (germline): SGHRS, YFSETQ. The CDR3 contains 13 residues.